This TCR beta chain was identified during a study of beta chain features in type 1 diabetes (dated by TCRdb to 2017 to 2018). Concerning the study at large: No differences in mean age, gender distribution, total cell number or subset yield were found between patients and healthy donors. A total of under 120,000,000 sorted cells were examined across all samples, and RNA yield correlated strongly with the number of cells per subset. In the study, recently diagnosed type 1 diabetes patients and matched healthy donors were compared on the TCRB repertoires of their sorted circulating CD4+ T cell subsets. Whereas all 30 or so donors provided naive and central memory subsets, regulatory and stem cell-like memory subsets were isolated from just 8 patients and roughly eight healthy donors.

The High Capacity cDNA Reverse Transcription Kit was used to reverse transcribe all of the isolated RNA, meaning that expressed TCRB transcripts were what got sequenced. Naive, central memory and regulatory T cell samples underwent deep immunoSEQ sequencing, averaging around 4 million total reads per sample. Sorted cells were lysed in RLT buffer, and RNA was extracted using DNase-treated RNeasy Micro or Mini kits according to cell number. Each cell subset was processed on its own to prevent cross-contamination, while patient and healthy donor samples were processed together. Using the immunoSEQ multiplex PCR, TCRB sequences were amplified from cDNA into 87-bp fragments spanning the CDR3 region. Amplicons were sequenced on the Illumina HiSeq platform. The study's own analysis went as follows. Synthetic template baselines were used to correct PCR bias computationally, reads within Hamming distance 2 were collapsed together, and singletons that could not be merged were discarded. By aligning reads against IMGT, V, D and J genes, CDR3 length, and insertions or deletions at six rearrangement sites were assigned. Within each subset, clonotype counts were normalized to sorted cell number, and only after that were true diversity and Gini coefficients computed with the tcR R package. The overlap coefficient, calculated on TCRB nucleotide sequences, was used to quantify repertoire sharing. In its TCRdb copy, this immuneACCESS table keeps in-frame sequences only and misses some clones. Where compared with another copy, unresolved V genes explain less than half of these, and the others have no known cause. V and J calls and clone size follow that table, whereas D and trimming were derived from the DNA. This sample holds about 160,000 clones; approximately 8% were observed only once. About 0.95% of the sample belongs to the ten largest clones.

Each donor gave one peripheral blood draw, approximately 110 mL on average, collected into heparinised tubes. Naive, central memory, regulatory and stem cell-like memory CD4+ T cells were sorted on a BD FACSAria II using a panel including CD45RO, CCR7, CD25, CD127, CD95 and CD27. All sorted populations exceeded 98% purity. Right away, PBMCs were isolated by Lymphoprep density gradient centrifugation and were stained directly, with no culture step. So that batch effects would be minimized, each experiment stained and sorted samples in pairs, pairing one healthy donor with one patient. Findings and caveats that apply to the study as a whole: Naive, central memory and regulatory TCRB repertoires appeared to be more alike among patients than among healthy donors. At VDJ recombination sites, type 1 diabetes patients had fewer insertions and more deleted nucleotides, which implies abnormalities in thymic rearrangement. Shorter templates might be favored by PCR, yet because patient and control samples were amplified and corrected together, any such skew would affect both groups equally. Because the HLA sub-analyses included only small numbers of individuals, any influence of HLA type on TCRB rearrangement was left unresolved. A moderate but significant shortening of TCRB CDR3 length was observed in type 1 diabetes patients in all four CD4+ subsets. Because cDNA was sequenced instead of genomic DNA, highly expressing activated cells could be over-represented, though the groups showed no difference in activation or CD3 levels.

There are 14 amino acids in the CDR3, from cysteine to phenylalanine inclusive. Of all the DNA, just the CDR3 is kept, 42 bases in frame from base 1. V lost 4 bases and J lost 7 bases, and the count of bases not matched to a germline gene is 7. Via the germline V gene, CDR1 is SNHLY and CDR2 FYNNEI. In the case of this clone: It lacks a known antigen. Base qualities are not at hand, and no much larger clone is one base apart. The sample contains more than one DNA sequence encoding this CDR3.

The sequence was collected from a woman in her thirties or forties with type 1 diabetes. The chain links TRBV2 with TRBJ1-5; TRBD1 aligns with 7 central bases. The sample comprised central memory CD4+ T cells from blood. The DNA sequence is TGTGCCAGCAGTGGACAGGGAGTTGGACAGCCCCAGCATTTT. Its protein reads: CASSGQGVGQPQHF.